These 24 T cell receptor beta chains originate from one sample sequenced in a study of T cell repertoires in cytomegalovirus infection. TCRdb independently ran MiXCR on the reads; one entry per CDR3 protein. The sample has 150,000 to 200,000 distinct CDR3 sequences, roughly a fifth seen once; the top ten hold about 2.9%. Sequencing input: PBMCs. Receptors were obtained from a human donor in good health (CMV status not recorded). Some clones in this sample may be carry-over from other donors' samples.

This clonotype was counted at least ten times. The chain carries TRBV12-3 or TRBV12-4 and TRBJ1-1, with D perhaps TRBD1 (6 bases). V lost 6 bases, J lost 1 base, and 9 bases lay in between. This CDR3 comprises 13 residues. This CDR3 reads CASSQGQNTEAFF. The CDR3 DNA follows: TGTGCCAGCAGCCAGGGACAGAACACTGAAGCTTTCTTT.

V usage is TRBV19 and J usage is TRBJ2-1, with TRBD2 identical over 12 bases. V dropped 3 bases and J dropped 6; count of bases not matched to a gene: 9. The CDR3 spans 17 residues. The germline CDR1 and CDR2 sequences are LNHDA and SQIVND (reference sequence). CDR3 nucleotide sequence: TGTGCCAGTAGTATCGAGACTAGCGGGAGACGCGCCAATGAGCAGTTCTTC. Translated: CASSIETSGRRANEQFF.

This clonotype was observed at least ten times. The chain has TRBV7-2 and TRBJ2-7; D is uncertain. The CDR3 is 13 residues long. Germline loops: CDR1 SGHTA, CDR2 FQGNSA. The V gene lost 1 base and the J gene lost 4 bases, with 8 bases spanning the gap. The CDR3 DNA reads as TGTGCCAGCAGCTTAGTTTCTGGGTACGAGCAGTACTTC. Its translation is CASSLVSGYEQYF.

This clonotype was found many times. Here the CDR3 DNA reads TGTGCCAGCAGCTTAAGGGACAGGGTATTCTCCAATCAGCCCCAGCATTTT. The encoded protein is CASSLRDRVFSNQPQHF. The chain combines TRBV7-8 with TRBJ1-5; 9 bases map to TRBD1. CDR1 is SGHVS, CDR2 FQNEAQ, per germline. The CDR3 consists of 17 residues. J gave up 3 bases and V 2 bases, and 8 bases lay outside the gene matches.

This sequence joins TRBV28 and TRBJ2-1; 10 bases fit TRBD2. J was trimmed by 7 bases and V by 5 bases; bases with no gene match: 8. Per germline, CDR1 MDHEN and CDR2 SYDVKM. CDR3 length: 15 residues. CDR3 DNA sequence: TGTGCCAGCAGTCCTTTAGCGGGAGGACGGAATGAGCAGTTCTTC. It specifies CASSPLAGGRNEQFF.

This clonotype was seen more than once but under ten times. The genes are TRBV5-4 and TRBJ2-5; D is ambiguous. This CDR3 region has 13 residues. V gave up 4 bases and J gave up 3 bases, with 10 bases separating them. The germline gives CDR1 SGHNT, CDR2 YYREEE (reference sequence). The DNA of the CDR3 is TGTGCCAGCAGCCAAAGTCCCGAAGAGACCCAGTACTTC. This gives the protein CASSQSPEETQYF.

This clonotype was detected only a few times. V usage is TRBV28 and J usage is TRBJ2-7, with D unresolved. The CDR3 is made up of 12 amino acids. V shed 3 bases and J shed 2 bases, with 5 bases lying between them. From germline, CDR1 is MDHEN and CDR2 SYDVKM. The CDR3 DNA follows: TGTGCCAGCAGTTTCCATCCCTACGAGCAGTACTTC. It yields the protein CASSFHPYEQYF.

This clonotype was detected many times. The J gene is TRBJ1-1, the V gene TRBV12-3 or TRBV12-4, with 7 bases aligning to TRBD1. The J segment lost 0 bases and the V segment lost 6 bases, leaving 4 bases of the junction unmatched. CDR3 length: 14 residues. DNA of the CDR3: TGTGCCAGCAGCAAACAGGGGCTGAACACTGAAGCTTTCTTT. Protein: CASSKQGLNTEAFF.

This clonotype turned up a few times. This rearrangement joins TRBV4-3 to TRBJ2-2, with 7 bases identical to TRBD1. CDR1 is LGHNA and CDR2 is YSLEER in the germline V gene. The CDR3 contains 15 residues. J lost 4 bases, V lost 1 base, and 3 bases had no gene match. The CDR3 sequence: CASSQVHRGTGELFF. Written as DNA, the CDR3 is TGCGCCAGCAGCCAAGTACACAGGGGCACCGGGGAGCTGTTTTTT.

This chain joins TRBV29-1 and TRBJ2-7, with a tentative D call TRBD1 (6 bases). V lost 5 bases and J 0 bases, leaving 11 bases between the germline ends. The CDR3 is 13 amino acids. The germline gives CDR1 SQVTM, CDR2 ANQGSEA. CDR3 sequence reads: CSVRQANSYEQYF. The CDR3 coding sequence is TGCAGCGTTAGACAGGCCAACTCCTACGAGCAGTACTTC.

This clonotype was recorded a few times. The chain carries TRBV6-2 or TRBV6-3 and TRBJ1-1; a weak D match, TRBD1 (5 bases). With 3 bases removed from V and 1 base from J, the gap between germline ends came to 9 bases. The germline CDR1 and CDR2 sequences are MNHEY and SVGEGT. The CDR3 has 14 amino acids. This chain's CDR3 is CASSYTGGNTEAFF. DNA for the CDR3: TGTGCCAGCAGTTATACCGGGGGGAACACTGAAGCTTTCTTT.

This clonotype came up many times. The chain joins TRBV28 to TRBJ2-1; 7 bases agree with TRBD1. The germline CDR1 and CDR2 sequences are MDHEN and SYDVKM. The CDR3 extends over 14 amino acids. Losses at the gene ends were 6 bases for V and 6 bases for J; bases not matched to a gene: 8. In DNA, the CDR3 is TGTGCCAGCAGCCCCGGGACAGCTGGCAATGAGCAGTTCTTC. It yields the protein CASSPGTAGNEQFF.

This clonotype showed up many times. The genes are TRBV11-2 and TRBJ1-1; perhaps TRBD1 as D (6 bases). V dropped 4 bases and J dropped 2 bases, with 14 bases sitting between them. CDR1 SGHAT and CDR2 FQNNGV come from the germline V gene. This CDR3 spans 15 amino acids. CDR3 nucleotides: TGTGCCAGCAGCTCGCGAGGGGGAATAAACACTGAAGCTTTCTTT. Translating gives CASSSRGGINTEAFF.

This clonotype was found a few times. The chain joins TRBV30 to TRBJ1-2; tentative D call: TRBD1 (5 bases). Trimming cost V 6 bases and J 4 bases, with 9 bases left between them. The CDR3 is 11 amino acids. Germline assignment: CDR1 GTSNPN and CDR2 SVGIG (reference sequence). CDR3 sequence: CACPGAYGYTF. CDR3 coding DNA: TGTGCCTGTCCCGGGGCCTATGGCTACACCTTC.

The chain is built from TRBV2 and TRBJ1-1; D possibly corresponds to TRBD1 (5 bases). Per germline, CDR1 SNHLY and CDR2 FYNNEI. Trimming shortened V by 6 bases and J by 0 bases, and 8 bases separated the two germline ends. The length of the CDR3 is 13 residues. The CDR3 spells CASRPTVNTEAFF. Here the CDR3 DNA reads TGTGCCAGCAGACCGACAGTGAACACTGAAGCTTTCTTT.

This chain connects TRBV7-3 to TRBJ2-7, with a tentative D call TRBD2 (6 bases). CDR1 is SGHTA, CDR2 FQGTGA, per germline. The V gene lost 4 bases and the J gene lost 3 bases, with 16 bases spanning the gap. The CDR3 sequence is 15 residues long. Here the CDR3 DNA reads TGTGCCAGCAGCTCCGGCGGGACGGGCGGCTACGAGCAGTACTTC. This encodes CASSSGGTGGYEQYF.

The chain carries TRBV5-1 and TRBJ1-1, with 7 positions matching TRBD1. After removal of 4 bases from V and 0 bases from J, the junction contained 6 bases not matched to a gene. The CDR3 consists of 15 residues. CDR1 SGHRS and CDR2 YFSETQ come from the germline V gene. In DNA, the CDR3 is TGCGCCAGCAGCACCGCACAGGGGATGAACACTGAAGCTTTCTTT. It encodes CASSTAQGMNTEAFF. Variable domain in full (rest from reference TRBV5-1 and TRBJ1-1): KAGVTQTPRYLIKTRGQQVTLSCSPISGHRSVSWYQQTPGQGLQFLFEYFSETQRNKGNFPGRFSGRQFSNSRSEMNVSTLELGDSALYLCASSTAQGMNTEAFFGQGTRLTVV.

This clonotype was seen a few times. This chain uses TRBV6-2 or TRBV6-3 with TRBJ1-2; unclear D gene. The germline V gene has CDR1 MNHEY and CDR2 SVGEGT. The CDR3 extends over 13 amino acids. V was pared by 4 bases and J by 3 bases, with 9 bases between. CDR3 in DNA: TGTGCCAGCAGTTTCGGCGAACACTATGGCTACACCTTC. Its protein is CASSFGEHYGYTF.

This clonotype was recorded a few times. The chain joins TRBV5-1 to TRBJ1-4; D may be TRBD1 (5 bases). The V and J ends lost 4 bases and 7 bases respectively, with 17 bases between them. CDR3 length equals 15 residues. Germline V gives CDR1 SGHRS, CDR2 YFSETQ. CDR3 coding DNA: TGCGCCAGCAGCCGAGGGGAGGGCCCTCTTGAAAAACTGTTTTTT. Protein product: CASSRGEGPLEKLFF.

This clonotype occurred once. This rearrangement joins TRBV6-2 or TRBV6-3 to TRBJ2-1; TRBD2 aligns across 10 bases. After removal of 4 bases from V and 4 bases from J, the junction contained 13 bases not matched to a gene. CDR3 size: 18 residues. Germline loops: CDR1 MNHEY, CDR2 SVGEGT. The CDR3 reads CASSSSRGLAHMYNEQFF. CDR3 in DNA: TGTGCCAGCAGTTCCTCCAGGGGACTAGCGCACATGTACAATGAGCAGTTCTTC.

This clonotype was detected many times. This chain joins TRBV28 and TRBJ2-7; D may match TRBD1 or TRBD2 (5 bases each). The CDR3 runs to 14 residues. The germline V and J ends were trimmed by 2 bases and 0 bases, with 8 bases remaining between them. Per the germline V gene, CDR1 is MDHEN and CDR2 is SYDVKM. DNA of the CDR3: TGTGCCAGCAGTTTAGTGGGGGACTCCTACGAGCAGTACTTC. Protein sequence: CASSLVGDSYEQYF.

This clonotype showed up many times. The CDR3: CASSNRDTFSGNTIYF. CDR3 sequence (DNA): TGTGCCAGCAGCAACCGGGACACCTTCTCTGGAAACACCATATATTTT. V is TRBV7-2 and J is TRBJ1-3, with D possibly matching TRBD1 (6 bases). CDR1 is SGHTA and CDR2 is FQGNSA in the germline V gene. The V gene lost 5 bases and the J gene lost 0 bases, with 14 bases spanning the gap. CDR3 size: 16 residues.

The rearrangement joins TRBV5-4 to TRBJ2-5; possibly TRBD2 for D (5 bases). Germline lookup yields CDR1 SGHNT and CDR2 YYREEE (reference sequence). Trimming took 2 bases from V and 2 from J, leaving 16 bases between them. CDR3 size: 16 residues. CDR3: CASSFDYSVSQETQYF. CDR3 in DNA: TGTGCCAGCAGCTTCGACTACTCGGTTAGTCAAGAGACCCAGTACTTC.

This clonotype was recorded many times. This rearrangement joins TRBV20-1 to TRBJ2-3, with 13 bases identical to TRBD2. Per germline, CDR1 DFQATT and CDR2 SNEGSKA (reference sequence). The CDR3 has 16 residues. Losses at the gene ends were 6 bases for V and 0 bases for J; bases not matched to a gene: 6. The CDR3 nucleotides read TGCAGTGCCCCCCGGACTAGCGGGGGAAGCACAGATACGCAGTATTTT. Translated, it gives CSAPRTSGGSTDTQYF.